This T cell receptor (beta chain) appears in the sequencing data of a study of monozygotic twins with inflammatory bowel disease. Study-level points and caveats: Comparison of concordant versus discordant twins revealed no difference in repertoire similarity, possibly due to limited power. Researchers report that IBD patients shared fewer clonotypes with others than healthy twins, especially amid disease activity.

About this clonotype: The antigen is not known.

A 6-nucleotide sample barcode was carried by the UMIs, which template switching added. TCRdb re-called the 5' RACE reads; every CDR3 protein appears as one record, without DNA. The table lists around 400,000 distinct CDR3 sequences, with 2% to 2.5% in the top ten. Without any T cell sorting, total RNA was isolated from whole blood. The germline gives CDR1 MNHEY, CDR2 SMNVEV (reference sequence). This CDR3 comprises 15 residues. This clonotype was sampled from a human donor with ulcerative colitis or Crohn's disease, or a healthy co-twin of an affected twin (not recorded which). The specimen was blood. This sequence joins TRBV27 and TRBJ2-7; without DNA, the TCRdb call of TRBD2 cannot be checked. The CDR3 reads CASSASGTVSYEQYF.